The clone carrying this T cell receptor beta chain was found a few times. The sample is drawn from a study of blood T cell repertoires in COVID-19. Study background: PBMCs, B-cell-depleted T cells, or T cells were the source of the cDNA or gDNA that made up the material.

How the authors handled the data: Nucleated cell number was recorded as an estimate derived from reference gene primer amplification. TCRdb's table, derived via immunoSEQ multiplex PCR, lists solely in-frame clones and lacks some. V and J calls and clone size are copied from that table; D and trimming were computed from the DNA. The sample contains about 87,000 clones, around four fifths of which appear only once. The CDR3 is 14 residues long. Trimming took 2 bases from V and 4 from J; bases not matched to a gene: 3. Germline CDR1 reads SGHVS; CDR2 reads FQNEAQ. The chain uses TRBV7-8 and TRBJ2-7; the match to TRBD2 covers 9 bases. The clonotype originates from a woman aged 60 to 75 with acute or convalescent COVID-19. Source material: peripheral blood. CDR3 DNA: TGTGCCAGCAGCTTACCGGGACTAGCTTACGAGCAGTACTTC. It translates to CASSLPGLAYEQYF. The full variable domain, its missing parts supplied by reference TRBV7-8 and TRBJ2-7, is GAGVSQSPRYKVAKRGQDVALRCDPISGHVSLFWYQQALGQGPEFLTYFQNEAQLDKSGLPSDRFFAERPEGSVSTLKIQRTQQEDSAVYLCASSLPGLAYEQYFGPGTRLTVT.